The 14 T cell receptor beta chains below come from one sample, sequenced in a study of blood T cell repertoires in COVID-19. Method: immunoSEQ multiplex PCR; TCRdb's copy keeps in-frame clones and lacks some. The sample yields more than 65,000 clones, approximately 80% seen once. The sample was peripheral blood. These receptors were obtained from a man aged 55 to 70 with active or convalescent COVID-19.

This rearrangement joins TRBV27 to TRBJ1-6, with a possible D match to TRBD1 (5 bases). V dropped 6 bases and J dropped 16 bases, with 16 bases sitting between them. The CDR3 length is 12 residues. The germline V gene has CDR1 MNHEY and CDR2 SMNVEV (reference sequence). CDR3 nucleotide sequence: TGTGCCAGCAGCCAGCCCGGGGGTCATCTCCACTTT. Translated: CASSQPGGHLHF.

The chain recombines TRBV6-1 with TRBJ1-5, with D maybe TRBD1 (5 bases). The CDR3 consists of 16 residues. Germline V lookup: CDR1 MNHNS, CDR2 SASEGT. Trimming removed 4 bases at V and 2 bases at J, with 15 bases between. Here the CDR3 DNA reads TGTGCCAGCAGTGGAGGGAGGGGACGGGGCAATCAGCCCCAGCATTTT. Translating gives CASSGGRGRGNQPQHF.

The chain has TRBV30 and TRBJ2-1; 10 positions agree with TRBD1. Germline V gives CDR1 GTSNPN, CDR2 SVGIG (reference sequence). V was pared by 5 bases and J by 9 bases, with 7 bases of the junction left unmatched. The CDR3 is 13 amino acids. The CDR3 nucleotides are TGTGCCTGGTCGGGACAGGGGATGGGTGAGCAGTTCTTC. This sequence encodes CAWSGQGMGEQFF.

This rearrangement joins TRBV19 to TRBJ2-7; TRBD2 matches at 7 bases. V trimming: 5 bases; J trimming: 2 bases; junction bases outside the gene matches: 12. The CDR3 has 16 residues. CDR1 LNHDA and CDR2 SQIVND come from the germline V gene (reference sequence). The CDR3 region is CASSLHRGGGTYEQYF. CDR3 DNA: TGTGCCAGTAGTCTACACCGCGGGGGAGGAACCTACGAGCAGTACTTC.

The chain employs TRBV6-5 and TRBJ1-4, with TRBD1 as a possible D gene (5 bases). CDR1 MNHEY and CDR2 SVGAGI come from the germline V gene. Between the trimmed V and J ends, which lost 0 bases and 3 bases, there was a span of 5 bases. This CDR3 spans 14 amino acids. The CDR3 region is CASSYSQANEKLFF. The CDR3 DNA reads TGTGCCAGCAGTTACTCACAGGCTAATGAAAAACTGTTTTTT.

The rearrangement uses TRBV6-1 and TRBJ1-2; D gene uncertain. The CDR3 sequence is 14 residues long. The germline CDR1 and CDR2 sequences are MNHNS and SASEGT. Trimming cost V 3 bases and J 3 bases, with 11 bases left between them. CDR3 nucleotides: TGTGCCAGCAGTGACGGTGTGGGCGACTATGGCTACACCTTC. Amino acids: CASSDGVGDYGYTF.

J is TRBJ1-1 and V is TRBV19; 7 bases are a match to TRBD1. This CDR3 comprises 14 residues. Germline V lookup: CDR1 LNHDA, CDR2 SQIVND (reference sequence). V trimming: 6 bases; J trimming: 2 bases; junction bases outside the gene matches: 6. CDR3 loop: CASSWTGQNTEAFF. The CDR3 bases are TGTGCCAGTAGCTGGACAGGACAAAACACTGAAGCTTTCTTT.

This chain links TRBV13 with TRBJ1-1; D ambiguous. The germline V gene encodes CDR1 PRHDT and CDR2 FYEKMQ (reference sequence). Trimming took 1 base from V and 0 from J, leaving 12 bases between them. The CDR3 contains 16 residues. The CDR3 sequence is CASSLVTGLLNTEAFF. As DNA, the CDR3 is TGTGCCAGCAGCTTAGTGACTGGACTGTTGAACACTGAAGCTTTCTTT.

The V call is TRBV6-1, the J call TRBJ1-2; tentative D call: TRBD1 (6 bases). CDR3 size: 18 residues. V gave up 4 bases and J gave up 3 bases, with 24 bases separating them. Germline V CDR1 and CDR2: MNHNS, SASEGT. CDR3 nucleotides: TGTGCCAGCAGTGGCTCGCGGGGGGCCAGAATTCCTCACTATGGCTACACCTTC. Translation gives CASSGSRGARIPHYGYTF.

The V gene is TRBV19, the J gene TRBJ1-4, with D perhaps TRBD1 (6 bases). The V and J ends lost 5 bases and 7 bases respectively, with 14 bases between them. This CDR3 has 14 amino acids. Germline V gene sequence: CDR1 LNHDA, CDR2 SQIVND (reference sequence). This CDR3 reads CASSETGSAEKLFF. DNA for the CDR3: TGTGCCAGTAGTGAGACAGGATCGGCTGAAAAACTGTTTTTT.

The rearrangement joins TRBV7-2 to TRBJ1-2, with D uncertain. CDR3 length: 13 amino acids. The V end was cut by 5 bases, the J end by 6 bases, with 13 bases between. Germline CDR1 SGHTA, CDR2 FQGNSA. Here the CDR3 reads CASSPARNHGYTF. CDR3 DNA: TGTGCCAGCAGCCCGGCTAGGAATCATGGCTACACCTTC. The whole variable domain, remainder taken from reference TRBV7-2 and TRBJ1-2, is GAGVSQSPSNKVTEKGKDVELRCDPISGHTALYWYRQSLGQGLEFLIYFQGNSAPDKSGLPSDRFSAERTGGSVSTLTIQRTQQEDSAVYLCASSPARNHGYTFGSGTRLTVV.

This clone was recorded once. The genes are TRBV10-3 and TRBJ2-7; a possible D gene is TRBD2 (7 bases). The germline CDR1 and CDR2 sequences are ENHRY and SYGVKD. CDR3 size: 13 residues. The germline V and J ends were trimmed by 11 bases and 4 bases, with 18 bases remaining between them. CDR3 nucleotide sequence: TGTGCCTTAGGACGGGGGGCGGAGTACGAGCAGTACTTC. Amino acids: CALGRGAEYEQYF.

The CDR3 bases are TGTGCCAGCAGTGCGGGGACCGGGGAGCTGTTTTTT. Translation: CASSAGTGELFF. V is TRBV12-3 or TRBV12-4 and J is TRBJ2-2, with D maybe TRBD2 (6 bases). The CDR3 sequence is 12 residues long. V lost 5 bases, J lost 5 bases, and 6 bases lay in between.

This sequence joins TRBV6-5 and TRBJ1-2, with TRBD1 matching over 7 bases. From germline, CDR1 is MNHEY and CDR2 SVGAGI. After removal of 7 bases from V and 2 bases from J, the junction contained 7 bases not matched to a gene. The CDR3 is made up of 14 amino acids. The CDR3 reads CASTPGQRNYGYTF. CDR3 DNA sequence: TGTGCCAGCACCCCGGGACAGAGAAACTATGGCTACACCTTC.